The clone carrying this T cell receptor beta chain showed up just once. Its antigen is unknown. Sequencing libraries made from TCR beta cDNA carried unique molecular identifiers. T cells, 1 to 10 million of them, yielded hundreds of thousands of cDNA molecules. Via MiXCR, TCRdb re-called the PCR reads, giving one row per CDR3 protein. The profile shows 650,000 to 900,000 distinct CDR3 sequences, under 60% of them singletons. This sample was taken from a study of post-analysis software for immune sequencing data. Study results and limitations: Strong same-batch co-clustering of samples appeared with F measure clustering. Patients carried roughly 5 TRBV segments more frequently than controls did, and TRBV5-6, TRBV5-1 and TRBV20-1 were among them. Controls showed significantly higher normalized Chao1 diversity than did multiple sclerosis patients.

Trimming removed 6 bases at V and 7 bases at J, with 16 bases between. The germline CDR1 and CDR2 sequences are SQVTM and ANQGSEA. The CDR3 is 12 amino acids. This TCR was sampled from a girl aged 5 to 17 with multiple sclerosis. Sequencing was performed on blood. The chain joins TRBV29-1 to TRBJ2-7; perhaps TRBD1 as D (5 bases). The CDR3 DNA follows: TGCAGCGTGGGGAAGGGGTCCAATGAGCAGTACTTC. It specifies CSVGKGSNEQYF.